The 32 T cell receptor beta chains listed next were all sequenced from one sample in a study of T cell responses to AZD1222 COVID-19 vaccine (dated by TCRdb to about 2021). Libraries were built with the immunoSEQ multiplex PCR assay. TCRdb took this table from immuneACCESS and kept in-frame rearrangements with V and J called. Such tables lack part of the clones; where checked against another copy, unresolved V genes explain under half of the gap, and the rest is unexplained. The sample records some 130,000 clones, over 75% of which are singletons. Around 1.6% of the sample is taken by the ten largest. The time point label, as the study defines it: baseline before first vaccination. The specimen comprised peripheral blood, sampled on day 0 of AZD1222 vaccination. These receptors all stem from an adult in good health.

The chain joins TRBV4-1 to TRBJ1-5, with 10 positions matching TRBD1. The germline V gene has CDR1 MGHRA and CDR2 YSYEKL. This CDR3 spans 17 amino acids. The trim removed 4 bases at V and 6 bases at J, leaving 12 bases unmatched. The CDR3 coding sequence is TGCGCCAGCAGCCCTAGGACAGGGGGTGAGGGGAGTCAGCCCCAGCATTTT. It is translated as CASSPRTGGEGSQPQHF.

The rearrangement joins TRBV3-1 (or the pseudogene TRBV3-2) to TRBJ2-1, with a tentative D call TRBD2 (6 bases). In germline, CDR1 is LGHDT, CDR2 YNNKEL (reference sequence). The CDR3 sequence is 13 residues long. The V end lost 3 bases, the J end lost 8 bases, and 11 bases lay between the germline ends. This CDR3 is CASSQEGSDEQFF. The CDR3 nucleotides read TGTGCCAGCAGCCAGGAGGGTTCCGATGAGCAGTTCTTC.

The chain carries TRBV29-1 and TRBJ1-5; possibly TRBD1 for D (6 bases). The CDR3 runs to 14 residues. Trimming took 6 bases from V and 2 from J, leaving 14 bases between them. CDR1 SQVTM and CDR2 ANQGSEA come from the germline V gene. The CDR3 here is CSVSTGIGNQPQHF. As DNA, the CDR3 is TGCAGCGTCTCAACAGGGATAGGCAATCAGCCCCAGCATTTT.

This chain uses TRBV14 with TRBJ2-3; 9 bases agree with TRBD2. CDR3 length: 19 amino acids. V was pared by 2 bases and J by 0 bases, with 12 bases of the junction left unmatched. The germline V gene encodes CDR1 SGHDN and CDR2 FVKESK. The chain's CDR3 is CASSQLGAGGFWSTDTQYF. As DNA, the CDR3 is TGTGCCAGCAGCCAACTCGGGGCGGGAGGGTTTTGGAGCACAGATACGCAGTATTTT. Variable domain in full (rest from reference TRBV14 and TRBJ2-3): EAGVTQFPSHSVIEKGQTVTLRCDPISGHDNLYWYRRVMGKEIKFLLHFVKESKQDESGMPNNRFLAERTGGTYSTLKVQPAELEDSGVYFCASSQLGAGGFWSTDTQYFGPGTRLTVL.

V gene TRBV7-9 combines with J gene TRBJ1-4, with 8 positions matching TRBD1. V was clipped by 1 base and J by 5 bases; unmatched bases: 6. CDR1 SEHNR and CDR2 FQNEAQ come from the germline V gene (reference sequence). This CDR3 comprises 16 residues. The CDR3 DNA reads TGTGCCAGCAGCTTAGGAGACAGGGGATTGAATGAAAAACTGTTTTTT. It encodes CASSLGDRGLNEKLFF.

J is TRBJ1-2 and V is TRBV30, with D tentatively TRBD1 (5 bases). The germline gives CDR1 GTSNPN, CDR2 SVGIG (reference sequence). The CDR3 spans 13 residues. V shed 4 bases and J shed 5 bases, with 14 bases lying between them. The CDR3 reads CAWMGREDYGYTF. CDR3 DNA sequence: TGTGCCTGGATGGGCAGGGAAGATTATGGCTACACCTTC. The variable domain in full, with the rest retrieved from reference TRBV30 and TRBJ1-2, is SQTIHQWPATLVQPVGSPLSLECTVEGTSNPNLYWYRQAAGRGLQLLFYSVGIGQISSEVPQNLSASRPQDRQFILSSKKLLLSDSGFYLCAWMGREDYGYTFGSGTRLTVV.

The chain uses TRBV23-1 and TRBJ2-7; D is possibly TRBD1 (6 bases). TRBV23-1 is designated an ORF whose function remains uncertain. The CDR3 contains 15 residues. The ends were cut back, 2 bases at V and 5 bases at J, with 16 bases in the middle. CDR3 sequence reads: CASSQRGGQSNEQYF. The CDR3 DNA reads as TGCGCCAGCAGTCAAAGAGGTGGACAGTCGAACGAGCAGTACTTC.

V usage is TRBV27 and J usage is TRBJ2-2; D may be TRBD1 (5 bases). Germline V lookup: CDR1 MNHEY, CDR2 SMNVEV (reference sequence). Trimming shortened V by 6 bases and J by 5 bases, and 13 bases separated the two germline ends. The length of the CDR3 is 14 residues. The CDR3 loop is CASRVRVMTGELFF. CDR3 nucleotides: TGTGCCAGCAGAGTCAGGGTAATGACCGGGGAGCTGTTTTTT.

This chain links TRBV21-1 with TRBJ2-3. TRBV21-1 is flagged as a pseudogene. The CDR3 totals 15 residues. CDR3 residues: CASSKRGAGTDTQYF. CDR3 coding DNA: TGTGCCAGCAGCAAGAGGGGGGCTGGCACAGATACGCAGTATTTT.

The rearrangement joins TRBV2 to TRBJ1-5; TRBD1 might be the D (5 bases). V was clipped by 7 bases and J by 2 bases, with 12 bases between them. CDR3 length: 14 residues. Germline V gene lookup returns CDR1 SNHLY and CDR2 FYNNEI. Here the CDR3 reads CASKELGGNQPQHF. The CDR3 bases are TGTGCCAGCAAGGAGCTAGGGGGCAATCAGCCCCAGCATTTT.

The genes are TRBV18 and TRBJ1-1; 7 bases agree with TRBD1. J gave up 10 bases and V 2 bases, and 1 base lay outside the gene matches. The germline gives CDR1 KGHSH, CDR2 LQKENI. CDR3 size: 11 residues. The CDR3 nucleotides read TGTGCCAGCTCACCAGGGACAGTAGCTTTCTTT. This codes for CASSPGTVAFF.

The V call is TRBV3-1 (or the pseudogene TRBV3-2), the J call TRBJ1-2; possible D gene TRBD1, 6 bases. V lost 0 bases and J 7 bases, leaving 9 bases between the germline ends. Germline CDR1 LGHDT, CDR2 YNNKEL (reference sequence). CDR3 length equals 13 residues. CDR3 residues: CASSQEYRAGYTF. For the CDR3, the DNA is TGTGCCAGCAGCCAAGAGTACAGGGCTGGCTACACCTTC.

The rearrangement joins TRBV9 to TRBJ2-2, with a weak D call TRBD2 (5 bases). Trimming took 4 bases from V and 6 from J, leaving 16 bases between them. From germline, CDR1 is SGDLS and CDR2 YYNGEE. This CDR3 has 15 amino acids. As DNA, the CDR3 is TGTGCCAGCAGCACCCGGACGGAGGACTCCGGGGAGCTGTTTTTT. Encoded protein: CASSTRTEDSGELFF.

This clone appeared a single time. The CDR3 loop is CASSQDRAYGYTF. The CDR3 DNA reads TGTGCCAGCAGCCAAGACAGGGCCTATGGCTACACCTTC. The chain links TRBV14 to TRBJ1-2, with D possibly matching TRBD1 (5 bases). V was trimmed by 0 bases and J by 4 bases, leaving 6 bases between them. The CDR3 contains 13 residues. Per germline, CDR1 SGHDN and CDR2 FVKESK.

The chain links TRBV10-1 to TRBJ2-2; 9 nucleotides line up with TRBD1. Germline lookup yields CDR1 WNHNN and CDR2 SYGVQD (reference sequence). The CDR3 covers 16 residues. V lost 4 bases to trimming and J lost 0 bases; unmatched junction nucleotides: 3. CDR3 in DNA: TGCGCCAGCAGTGTTCGACAGGGGGCGAACACCGGGGAGCTGTTTTTT. As protein: CASSVRQGANTGELFF.

This clone was observed a single time. The rearrangement uses TRBV24-1 and TRBJ2-5, with 7 bases matching TRBD2. V shed 0 bases and J 4 bases; nucleotides not matched to a gene: 7. The CDR3 has 16 residues. CDR1 and CDR2 from the germline V gene are KGHDR and SFDVKD. The CDR3 DNA reads TGTGCCACCAGTGATTTGGGGAGGGGCTACGTAGAGACCCAGTACTTC. Its protein is CATSDLGRGYVETQYF.

V and J are TRBV10-2 and TRBJ2-7, with 8 bases that match TRBD2. Germline V CDR1 and CDR2: WSHSY, SAAADI. With V trimmed by 2 bases and J by 0 bases, 6 bases remained unmatched. The CDR3 is made up of 16 amino acids. The CDR3 here is CASSEGGAGASYEQYF. CDR3 bases: TGCGCCAGCAGTGAGGGTGGAGCGGGGGCCTCCTACGAGCAGTACTTC.

This rearrangement joins TRBV6-2 or TRBV6-3 to TRBJ2-7; TRBD1 matches 9 bases. Unmatched junction bases numbered 9, after V lost 4 bases and J lost 5 bases. CDR1 MNHEY and CDR2 SVGEGT come from the germline V gene. The CDR3 consists of 15 residues. Here the CDR3 reads CASSSLGQGKNEQYF. The DNA of the CDR3 is TGTGCCAGCAGTTCATTAGGACAGGGGAAAAACGAGCAGTACTTC.

V usage is TRBV19 and J usage is TRBJ2-7; possible D gene TRBD2, 5 bases. This CDR3 has 14 amino acids. The germline V gene has CDR1 LNHDA and CDR2 SQIVND (reference sequence). Trimming took off 6 bases at V and 0 bases at J, with 12 bases between the two ends. The CDR3 here is CASREVGSSYEQYF. CDR3 coding DNA: TGTGCCAGTAGGGAAGTAGGGAGCTCCTACGAGCAGTACTTC.

V is TRBV14 and J is TRBJ2-7; no clear D. Deletions cut 4 bases from V and 1 base from J, with 8 bases between. The CDR3 loop spans 13 amino acids. Looked up from germline, CDR1 is SGHDN and CDR2 is FVKESK. The CDR3 nucleotides are TGTGCCAGCAGCCGCCTCGTATCCTACGAGCAGTACTTC. Translated, it gives CASSRLVSYEQYF.

This clone showed up just a few times. This rearrangement joins TRBV18 to TRBJ1-1; TRBD1 agrees at 9 bases. CDR3 length equals 13 residues. Germline loops: CDR1 KGHSH, CDR2 LQKENI. V was pared by 6 bases and J by 6 bases, with 5 bases of the junction left unmatched. This CDR3 reads CASSRDREAEAFF. CDR3 coding DNA: TGTGCCAGCTCTCGGGACAGGGAGGCTGAAGCTTTCTTT.

This sequence joins TRBV6-5 and TRBJ2-2; no clear D. CDR1 is MNHEY, CDR2 SVGAGI, per germline. Between the trimmed V and J ends, which lost 5 bases and 0 bases, there was a span of 10 bases. The CDR3 consists of 15 residues. Written as DNA, the CDR3 is TGTGCCAGCAGTCTCTTAACGGCGAACACCGGGGAGCTGTTTTTT. Encoded protein: CASSLLTANTGELFF.

Only one count was recorded for this clone. The chain has TRBV6-5 and TRBJ1-2; 9 bases agree with TRBD1. CDR3 size: 14 residues. The J segment lost 6 bases and the V segment lost 4 bases, leaving 6 bases of the junction unmatched. Per the germline V gene, CDR1 is MNHEY and CDR2 is SVGAGI. DNA of the CDR3: TGTGCCAGCAGTTCCGGGACAGGGTTGGATGGCTACACCTTC. It is translated as CASSSGTGLDGYTF.

The chain uses TRBV25-1 and TRBJ1-4; the D gene is possibly TRBD1 (5 bases). The CDR3 consists of 12 residues. Germline V gene lookup returns CDR1 MGHDK and CDR2 SYGVNS. Trimming shortened V by 3 bases and J by 11 bases, and 10 bases separated the two germline ends. In DNA, the CDR3 is TGTGCCAGCAGTGAGATCCGGGGGAAACTGTTTTTT. Translating gives CASSEIRGKLFF. The full variable domain, its missing parts supplied by reference TRBV25-1 and TRBJ1-4, is EADIYQTPRYLVIGTGKKITLECSQTMGHDKMYWYQQDPGMELHLIHYSYGVNSTEKGDLSSESTVSRIRTEHFPLTLESARPSHTSQYLCASSEIRGKLFFGSGTQLSVL.

The chain uses TRBV6-5 and TRBJ2-3; no clear D. V shed 6 bases and J shed 5 bases, with 12 bases lying between them. The CDR3 is made up of 13 amino acids. The germline gives CDR1 MNHEY, CDR2 SVGAGI. The CDR3 spells CASRDPVGDTQYF. CDR3 DNA sequence: TGTGCCAGCAGAGACCCCGTCGGAGATACGCAGTATTTT.

V gene TRBV2 combines with J gene TRBJ2-7, with D maybe TRBD2 (7 bases). Germline V gives CDR1 SNHLY, CDR2 FYNNEI. This CDR3 comprises 20 residues. The V end lost 2 bases, the J end lost 2 bases, and 28 bases lay between the germline ends. The CDR3 loop is CASSEQGGGRGGVNPYEQYF. Written as DNA, the CDR3 is TGTGCCAGCAGTGAACAGGGAGGGGGTAGGGGCGGAGTTAACCCCTACGAGCAGTACTTC.

This rearrangement joins TRBV6-2 or TRBV6-3 to TRBJ2-1, with a possible D match to TRBD2 (5 bases). This CDR3 spans 14 amino acids. V lost 1 base and J 4 bases, leaving 8 bases between the germline ends. The germline V gene has CDR1 MNHEY and CDR2 SVGEGT. The CDR3 loop reads CASSYWAGYNEQFF. CDR3 sequence (DNA): TGTGCCAGCAGTTACTGGGCGGGTTACAATGAGCAGTTCTTC.

This clone has a handful of counts. The rearrangement links TRBV9 to TRBJ1-6; D remains unclear. The germline V gene has CDR1 SGDLS and CDR2 YYNGEE. V lost 1 base and J lost 5, with 7 bases in between. The CDR3 is 14 residues long. CDR3 sequence reads: CASSVRTDNSPLHF. The DNA for the CDR3 is TGTGCCAGCAGCGTACGGACTGATAATTCACCCCTCCACTTT.

There are a few counts of this clone. The chain links TRBV5-1 to TRBJ2-2; unclear D gene. The CDR3 totals 12 residues. Per the germline V gene, CDR1 is SGHRS and CDR2 is YFSETQ. Trimming pared 0 bases from V and 13 bases from J, leaving 10 bases between. CDR3 sequence: CASSLVGPALFF. The DNA for the CDR3 is TGCGCCAGCAGCTTGGTCGGGCCAGCGCTGTTTTTT.

J is TRBJ1-6 and V is TRBV7-8, with D possibly being TRBD1 (5 bases). Per germline, CDR1 SGHVS and CDR2 FQNEAQ. There are 14 residues in the CDR3. V was cut by 2 bases and J by 8 bases, with 10 bases left in between. CDR3 amino acids: CASSLRQGHSPLHF. The CDR3 DNA follows: TGTGCCAGCAGCTTACGGCAGGGCCATTCACCCCTCCACTTT.

The CDR3 DNA follows: TGCAGTGCTACCCGGACGGGGGAAGCTTTCTTT. This sequence encodes CSATRTGEAFF. This chain uses TRBV20-1 with TRBJ1-1, with unresolved D. CDR3 size: 11 residues. The ends were cut back, 4 bases at V and 8 bases at J, with 11 bases in the middle. Germline-derived CDR1 and CDR2 are DFQATT and SNEGSKA (reference sequence).

This chain connects TRBV15 to TRBJ1-1; TRBD1 might be the D (6 bases). The V gene lost 9 bases and the J gene lost 1 base, with 12 bases spanning the gap. This CDR3 region has 13 residues. CDR1 and CDR2 (germline): LNHNV, YYDKDF (reference sequence). For the CDR3, the DNA is TGTGCCACGTCACGGGACACGAACACTGAAGCTTTCTTT. Protein sequence: CATSRDTNTEAFF. Variable domain in full (rest from reference TRBV15 and TRBJ1-1): DAMVIQNPRYQVTQFGKPVTLSCSQTLNHNVMYWYQQKSSQAPKLLFHYYDKDFNNEADTPDNFQSRRPNTSFCFLDIRSPGLGDTAMYLCATSRDTNTEAFFGQGTRLTVV.